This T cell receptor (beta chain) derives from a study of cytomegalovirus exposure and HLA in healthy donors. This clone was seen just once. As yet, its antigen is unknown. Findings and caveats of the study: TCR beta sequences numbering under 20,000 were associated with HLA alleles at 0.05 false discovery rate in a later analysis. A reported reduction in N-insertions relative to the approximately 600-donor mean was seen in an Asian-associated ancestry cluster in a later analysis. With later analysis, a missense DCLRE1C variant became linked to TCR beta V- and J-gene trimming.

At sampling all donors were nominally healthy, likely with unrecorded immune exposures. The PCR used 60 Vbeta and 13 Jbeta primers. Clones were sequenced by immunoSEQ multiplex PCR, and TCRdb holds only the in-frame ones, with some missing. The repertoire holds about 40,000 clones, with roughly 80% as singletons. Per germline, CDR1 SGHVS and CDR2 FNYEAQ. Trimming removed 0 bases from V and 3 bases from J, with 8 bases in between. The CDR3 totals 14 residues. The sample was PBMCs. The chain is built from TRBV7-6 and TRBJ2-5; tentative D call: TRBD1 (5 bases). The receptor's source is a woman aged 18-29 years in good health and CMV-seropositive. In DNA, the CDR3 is TGTGCCAGCAGCTTAGCGCAGACAGAAGAGACCCAGTACTTC. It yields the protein CASSLAQTEETQYF. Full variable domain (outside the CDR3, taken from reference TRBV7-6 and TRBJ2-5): GAGVSQSPRYKVTKRGQDVALRCDPISGHVSLYWYRQALGQGPEFLTYFNYEAQQDKSGLPNDRFSAERPEGSISTLTIQRTEQRDSAMYRCASSLAQTEETQYFGPGTRLLVL.